The 18 T cell receptor beta chains below come from one sample, sequenced in a study of shared clonotypes between healthy human individuals. The table came from immunoSEQ multiplex PCR; TCRdb's copy has only in-frame clones and leaves some out. The table lists roughly 2,500,000 clones, under 95% of them singletons, with 0.36% in the top ten. Sequencing used naive CD4+ T cells from PBMCs. Subset reported: CD45RA+ positively selected. The receptors were sampled from a young man in good health. Some clones in this sample may be carry-over from other donors' samples.

The rearrangement links TRBV25-1 to TRBJ1-2; 11 bases line up with TRBD1. This CDR3 contains 14 residues. Germline CDR1 MGHDK, CDR2 SYGVNS. V was pared by 6 bases and J by 3 bases, with 3 bases of the junction left unmatched. The CDR3 loop is CASRGDRGDYGYTF. In DNA, the CDR3 is TGTGCCAGCAGGGGGGACAGGGGGGACTATGGCTACACCTTC.

V and J are TRBV5-5 and TRBJ2-2, with 9 bases fitting TRBD2. Germline trimming cut 3 bases from V and 5 bases from J; bases unmatched to any gene: 8. CDR1 and CDR2 from the germline V gene are SGHKS and YYEKEE (reference sequence). The CDR3 consists of 16 residues. For the CDR3, the DNA is TGTGCCAGCAGCTCATTAGCGGGAGCGGGTACCGGGGAGCTGTTTTTT. Its protein product is CASSSLAGAGTGELFF. The full variable domain, with the rest looked up from reference TRBV5-5 and TRBJ2-2, is DAGVTQSPTHLIKTRGQQVTLRCSPISGHKSVSWYQQVLGQGPQFIFQYYEKEERGRGNFPDRFSARQFPNYSSELNVNALLLGDSALYLCASSSLAGAGTGELFFGEGSRLTVL.

The genes are TRBV28 and TRBJ1-3, with a weak D call TRBD1 (5 bases). Per the germline V gene, CDR1 is MDHEN and CDR2 is SYDVKM. The CDR3 totals 15 residues. V was shortened by 3 bases and J by 2 bases, with 11 bases between the two germline ends. The CDR3 reads CASSFSGGAGNTIYF. The CDR3 nucleotides are TGTGCCAGCAGTTTTTCGGGGGGAGCTGGAAACACCATATATTTT.

The CDR3 here is CASSRGTTPLDEQFF. In DNA form, the CDR3 reads TGCGCCAGCAGCCGAGGGACTACTCCTTTGGATGAGCAGTTCTTC. V gene TRBV4-1 combines with J gene TRBJ2-1; 7 bases map to TRBD2. In germline, CDR1 is MGHRA, CDR2 YSYEKL. V was pared by 4 bases and J by 8 bases, with 11 bases of the junction left unmatched. This CDR3 region has 15 residues.

The chain combines TRBV5-1 with TRBJ2-1; D gene unclear. Trimming removed 0 bases at V and 6 bases at J, with 10 bases between. CDR3 length equals 14 residues. The germline V gene has CDR1 SGHRS and CDR2 YFSETQ. DNA for the CDR3: TGCGCCAGCAGCTTGGAGGGCAGAAGCAATGAGCAGTTCTTC. Its translation is CASSLEGRSNEQFF.

This sequence joins TRBV7-2 and TRBJ2-5, with 9 bases fitting TRBD1. The DNA end favors TRBJ2-7, so the J call may be wrong. This CDR3 is 17 amino acids long. The germline CDR1 and CDR2 sequences are SGHTA and FQGNSA. CDR3 sequence reads: CASSRQGVRDRDYEQYF. The CDR3 DNA is TGTGCCAGCAGCCGTCAAGGGGTGCGGGACAGGGACTACGAGCAGTACTTC.

Written as DNA, the CDR3 is TGTGCCATCAGTGTAGGGGGTAGCGGGAGGGGTCCGACGCAGTATTTT. Protein: CAISVGGSGRGPTQYF. The chain joins TRBV10-3 to TRBJ2-3, with 11 bases aligning to TRBD2. The CDR3 extends over 16 amino acids. Germline V gene data show CDR1 as ENHRY and CDR2 as SYGVKD. After removal of 4 bases from V and 9 bases from J, the junction contained 12 bases not matched to a gene.

The chain is built from TRBV6-1 and TRBJ2-2; tentative D call: TRBD1 (5 bases). CDR3 size: 14 residues. Germline V gene data show CDR1 as MNHNS and CDR2 as SASEGT. The V end lost 6 bases, the J end lost 5 bases, and 13 bases lay between the germline ends. The CDR3 region has the DNA TGTGCCAGCAGGGGGCCTCTGGGTACCGGGGAGCTGTTTTTT. Amino acid sequence: CASRGPLGTGELFF.

The V gene is TRBV19, the J gene TRBJ2-3, with 11 bases fitting TRBD2. V trimming: 5 bases; J trimming: 4 bases; junction bases outside the gene matches: 8. This CDR3 comprises 16 residues. Germline lookup yields CDR1 LNHDA and CDR2 SQIVND (reference sequence). CDR3 residues: CASSRTSGRLPDTQYF. The CDR3 DNA sequence: TGTGCCAGTAGTCGAACTAGCGGGAGATTACCAGATACGCAGTATTTT.

The V gene is TRBV7-9, the J gene TRBJ2-3; possible D gene TRBD2, 6 bases. Trimming took off 11 bases at V and 4 bases at J, with 16 bases between the two ends. The CDR3 consists of 13 residues. Germline CDR1 is SEHNR and CDR2 is FQNEAQ (reference sequence). The DNA of the CDR3 is TGTGCCCAGGCTAGCGTAACGGCAGATACGCAGTATTTT. This gives the protein CAQASVTADTQYF.

A word on this clone: Other nucleotide sequences in the sample specify the same CDR3. The chain couples TRBV7-9 to TRBJ2-7; 7 bases match TRBD1. Germline V lookup: CDR1 SEHNR, CDR2 FQNEAQ (reference sequence). The CDR3 consists of 14 residues. V lost 5 bases, J lost 2 bases, and 6 bases stayed unmatched. The CDR3 coding sequence is TGTGCCAGCAGCCCAAGACAGGGACCCTACGAGCAGTACTTC. This sequence encodes CASSPRQGPYEQYF.

The rearrangement joins TRBV28 to TRBJ1-2, with a tentative D call TRBD1 (6 bases). This CDR3 region has 14 residues. Germline loops: CDR1 MDHEN, CDR2 SYDVKM. V lost 3 bases to trimming and J lost 4 bases, with 12 bases between them. CDR3 in DNA: TGTGCCAGCAGTTTCGGGGGGCAAGGCTATGGCTACACCTTC. Translation gives CASSFGGQGYGYTF.

In regard to this clone: Other DNA sequences within the sample encode an identical CDR3. This chain connects TRBV4-1 to TRBJ2-3; D gene uncertain. The CDR3 runs 13 residues. Germline V gives CDR1 MGHRA, CDR2 YSYEKL. V was shortened by 1 base and J by 4 bases, with 6 bases between the two germline ends. DNA of the CDR3: TGCGCCAGCAGCCAAGTGGGTGCAGATACGCAGTATTTT. Amino acids: CASSQVGADTQYF.

The genes are TRBV4-2 and TRBJ2-3; D unclear. Germline values: CDR1 LGHNA, CDR2 YNFKEQ. This CDR3 spans 16 amino acids. The V end was cut by 2 bases, the J end by 6 bases, with 18 bases between. Written as DNA, the CDR3 is TGTGCCAGCAGCCAAAGACCCTGGGGAACGAAGGATACGCAGTATTTT. It encodes CASSQRPWGTKDTQYF.

The chain couples TRBV7-9 to TRBJ2-5, with TRBD2 identical over 14 bases. Trimming cost V 6 bases and J 4 bases; bases outside gene matches: 16. Germline V gene lookup returns CDR1 SEHNR and CDR2 FQNEAQ (reference sequence). This CDR3 spans 19 amino acids. The chain's CDR3 is CASRGPMGTSGSTGETQYF. The DNA for the CDR3 is TGTGCCAGCAGGGGACCCATGGGGACTAGCGGGAGTACAGGAGAGACCCAGTACTTC.

This clone was seen only a few times. V and J are TRBV7-9 and TRBJ1-4; D gene unclear. Germline V CDR1 and CDR2: SEHNR, FQNEAQ (reference sequence). V was clipped by 6 bases and J by 5 bases, with 13 bases between them. The CDR3 totals 14 residues. In DNA, the CDR3 is TGTGCCAGCAGGGGAGGCGGCCAAAATGAAAAACTGTTTTTT. It translates to CASRGGGQNEKLFF.

This chain uses TRBV28 with TRBJ1-2; the D gene is possibly TRBD1 (6 bases). The CDR3 totals 13 residues. Trimming removed 10 bases from V and 4 bases from J, with 16 bases in between. Germline V CDR1 and CDR2: MDHEN, SYDVKM. The CDR3 here is CATSAGDVYGYTF. The CDR3 coding sequence is TGTGCCACAAGCGCAGGGGATGTCTATGGCTACACCTTC.

The V and J genes are TRBV6-1 and TRBJ2-3; TRBD1 matches at 9 bases. Germline V gives CDR1 MNHNS, CDR2 SASEGT. V trimming: 3 bases; J trimming: 6 bases; junction bases outside the gene matches: 4. This CDR3 has 14 residues. CDR3 in DNA: TGTGCCAGCAGTGAGGGACAGGGTAGGGATACGCAGTATTTT. Its protein product is CASSEGQGRDTQYF.